The 12 T cell receptor beta chains below were found in one sample sequenced in a study of technical replicates of blood from several donors. Using immunoSEQ multiplex PCR, the repertoire was profiled, and TCRdb retains in-frame clones only, with some absent. The sample lists 75,000 to 100,000 clones; about 94% were seen once. The sequenced sample was T cells isolated from PBMCs. These TCRs come from a human donor in good health.

The chain combines TRBV27 with TRBJ2-3; D might be TRBD2 (6 bases). The CDR3 length is 15 residues. Trimming shortened V by 10 bases and J by 0 bases, and 17 bases separated the two germline ends. Germline V gives CDR1 MNHEY, CDR2 SMNVEV (reference sequence). The CDR3 DNA is TGTGCCACAGCCCTATCGAGCGGGAGCACAGATACGCAGTATTTT. It is translated as CATALSSGSTDTQYF.

This clone was detected only once. This chain joins TRBV6-5 and TRBJ1-2; no firm D call. The length of the CDR3 is 14 residues. Germline values: CDR1 MNHEY, CDR2 SVGAGI. Trimming pared 0 bases from V and 7 bases from J, leaving 12 bases between. This chain's CDR3 is CASSYSEGDRGYTF. The CDR3 DNA reads TGTGCCAGCAGTTACTCGGAGGGAGATCGTGGCTACACCTTC.

The chain joins TRBV28 to TRBJ2-7, with 10 positions matching TRBD1. Germline CDR1 and CDR2: MDHEN and SYDVKM. V dropped 3 bases and J dropped 7; count of bases not matched to a gene: 6. This CDR3 comprises 14 residues. The CDR3 here is CASSLPGQGREQYF. The CDR3 DNA follows: TGTGCCAGCAGTTTGCCGGGACAGGGGAGGGAGCAGTACTTC. The full variable domain, completed using reference TRBV28 and TRBJ2-7, is DVKVTQSSRYLVKRTGEKVFLECVQDMDHENMFWYRQDPGLGLRLIYFSYDVKMKEKGDIPEGYSVSREKKERFSLILESASTNQTSMYLCASSLPGQGREQYFGPGTRLTVT.

The V and J genes are TRBV19 and TRBJ2-7, with 16 positions matching TRBD2. The germline V gene encodes CDR1 LNHDA and CDR2 SQIVND (reference sequence). This CDR3 comprises 24 residues. Losses at the gene ends were 3 bases for V and 0 bases for J; bases not matched to a gene: 23. In DNA, the CDR3 is TGTGCCAGTAGTATGCGGTTCGGCAGATTGGGAGCGGGACTAGCGGGAGGGTCCTCCTACGAGCAGTACTTC. Encoded protein: CASSMRFGRLGAGLAGGSSYEQYF.

J is TRBJ2-7 and V is TRBV5-4; 8 bases align to TRBD2. The germline gives CDR1 SGHNT, CDR2 YYREEE (reference sequence). The CDR3 totals 13 residues. V gave up 4 bases and J gave up 8 bases; unmatched junction bases: 8. The CDR3 nucleotides read TGTGCCAGCAGCGAAACCATTAGCGGGAAGCAGTACTTC. Its protein is CASSETISGKQYF.

The chain has TRBV7-8 and TRBJ2-3; TRBD2 matches at 11 bases. Germline trimming cut 4 bases from V and 3 bases from J; bases unmatched to any gene: 6. Per germline, CDR1 SGHVS and CDR2 FQNEAQ. The CDR3 length is 16 residues. CDR3 sequence reads: CASSSPLAGGTDTQYF. The CDR3 bases are TGTGCCAGCAGCTCCCCCCTAGCGGGAGGAACAGATACGCAGTATTTT. Together with reference TRBV7-8 and TRBJ2-3, the CDR3 gives the full variable domain: GAGVSQSPRYKVAKRGQDVALRCDPISGHVSLFWYQQALGQGPEFLTYFQNEAQLDKSGLPSDRFFAERPEGSVSTLKIQRTQQEDSAVYLCASSSPLAGGTDTQYFGPGTRLTVL.

The CDR3 sequence is CASPELGGYGYTF. The CDR3 DNA reads TGTGCCAGCCCGGAATTGGGGGGCTATGGCTACACCTTC. The genes are TRBV30 and TRBJ1-2, with D possibly TRBD1 on 5 matching bases. The germline V gene has CDR1 GTSNPN and CDR2 SVGIG (reference sequence). CDR3 length equals 13 residues. The V and J ends lost 8 bases and 4 bases respectively, with 17 bases between them.

The V gene is TRBV4-3, the J gene TRBJ1-1, with D possibly matching TRBD1 (6 bases). The germline V and J ends were trimmed by 4 bases and 1 base, with 16 bases remaining between them. In germline, CDR1 is LGHNA, CDR2 YSLEER. This CDR3 comprises 16 residues. CDR3 DNA: TGCGCCAGCAGCCTCAGAGTCAGGGGAGCGAACACTGAAGCTTTCTTT. It encodes CASSLRVRGANTEAFF.

V gene TRBV4-3 combines with J gene TRBJ1-1; a possible D gene is TRBD1 (6 bases). The CDR3 length is 15 residues. Germline lookup yields CDR1 LGHNA and CDR2 YSLEER. V was trimmed by 3 bases and J by 0 bases, leaving 11 bases between them. The CDR3 loop is CASSQTYRVNTEAFF. Here the CDR3 DNA reads TGCGCCAGCAGCCAGACGTACAGGGTGAACACTGAAGCTTTCTTT.

With respect to this clone: The sample has other DNA sequences that encode this CDR3 too. The V and J genes are TRBV9 and TRBJ2-7; D gene unclear. Trimming removed 3 bases at V and 1 base at J, with 8 bases between. The germline CDR1 and CDR2 sequences are SGDLS and YYNGEE. This CDR3 spans 13 amino acids. The CDR3 region has the DNA TGTGCCAGCAGCGAGCGCCCGTCCTACGAGCAGTACTTC. Translated: CASSERPSYEQYF.

V and J are TRBV19 and TRBJ2-7; D is perhaps TRBD1 (6 bases). The CDR3 runs to 14 residues. V shed 3 bases and J shed 3 bases, with 12 bases lying between them. The germline CDR1 and CDR2 sequences are LNHDA and SQIVND (reference sequence). Here the CDR3 DNA reads TGTGCCAGTAGTATGGTGGGACAACTCTACGAGCAGTACTTC. It codes for CASSMVGQLYEQYF.

The J gene is TRBJ2-4, the V gene TRBV7-8, with a tentative D call TRBD1 (6 bases). This CDR3 is built from 15 residues. The germline CDR1 and CDR2 sequences are SGHVS and FQNEAQ. Trimming took 1 base from V and 1 from J, leaving 8 bases between them. As DNA, the CDR3 is TGTGCCAGCAGCTTAGACAGGGAGGCCAAAAACATTCAGTACTTC. Protein product: CASSLDREAKNIQYF.